Below, 21 T cell receptor beta chains from the same sample are listed, as sequenced in a study of human T cells and chemical hapten exposure. In TCRdb, the RACE reads were re-called with MiXCR into one record per CDR3 protein. The data contain some 400,000 distinct CDR3 sequences, roughly 4.8% of them singletons. As to time point: patch test 1, 2 weeks after DPC sensitization. Noted treatment: therapeutic diphenylcyclopropenone sensitization with weekly scalp DPC. The sequencing here drew on whole blood, taken in connection with sensitization to the hapten diphenylcyclopropenone (DPC). Receptor source: a woman between 50 and 59 years old with alopecia areata. Some clones in this sample may be carry-over from other donors' samples.

Details on this clonotype: Possible read error: a much larger clone is one base away. The chain links TRBV28 to TRBJ2-6; tentatively, D is TRBD1 (5 bases). This CDR3 has 15 amino acids. In germline, CDR1 is MDHEN, CDR2 SYDVKM. CDR3 amino acids: CASSSTVTGANVLAF. The CDR3 coding sequence is TGTGCCAGCAGTTCGACAGTCACTGGGGCCAACGTCCTGGCTTTC. The full variable domain, in which reference TRBV28 and TRBJ2-6 provide the parts outside the CDR3, is DVKVTQSSRYLVKRTGEKVFLECVQDMDHENMFWYRQDPGLGLRLIYFSYDVKMKEKGDIPEGYSVSREKKERFSLILESASTNQTSMYLCASSSTVTGANVLAFGAGSRLTVL.

CDR3 in DNA: TGTGCCAGCAGTGTCTCGACAGGAGACTACGAGCAGTACTTC. Translating gives CASSVSTGDYEQYF. The chain links TRBV25-1 to TRBJ2-7; TRBD1 is a possible D gene (6 bases). CDR1 and CDR2 (germline): MGHDK, SYGVNS. The CDR3 spans 14 residues. V was clipped by 4 bases and J by 3 bases, with 13 bases between them.

This clonotype has ten or more counts. The chain is built from TRBV9 and TRBJ2-7; D not certain. Germline CDR1 reads SGDLS; CDR2 reads YYNGEE. This CDR3 region has 13 residues. V was cut by 4 bases and J by 5 bases, with 13 bases left in between. The CDR3 sequence: CASSLRLQDEQYF. The DNA for the CDR3 is TGTGCCAGCAGCCTCCGGTTGCAGGACGAGCAGTACTTC.

This clonotype was seen repeatedly, ten times or more. This rearrangement joins TRBV5-1 to TRBJ2-2; TRBD2 might be the D (5 bases). This CDR3 contains 15 residues. Germline lookup yields CDR1 SGHRS and CDR2 YFSETQ. Trimming shortened V by 4 bases and J by 6 bases, and 16 bases separated the two germline ends. Here the CDR3 DNA reads TGCGCCAGCAGCCTAGACCACTCGGGGTCCGGGGAGCTGTTTTTT. Translated: CASSLDHSGSGELFF. The full variable domain, in which reference TRBV5-1 and TRBJ2-2 provide the parts outside the CDR3, is KAGVTQTPRYLIKTRGQQVTLSCSPISGHRSVSWYQQTPGQGLQFLFEYFSETQRNKGNFPGRFSGRQFSNSRSEMNVSTLELGDSALYLCASSLDHSGSGELFFGEGSRLTVL.

The J gene is TRBJ1-2, the V gene TRBV29-1; D may be TRBD1 (5 bases). The CDR3 is 14 residues long. Germline-derived CDR1 and CDR2 are SQVTM and ANQGSEA. Trimming removed 4 bases at V and 5 bases at J, with 17 bases between. The CDR3 region is CSVGGSAPFYGYTF. As DNA, the CDR3 is TGCAGCGTTGGGGGGTCGGCCCCCTTTTATGGCTACACCTTC.

The rearrangement links TRBV6-6 to TRBJ1-2; D gene unclear. The CDR3 covers 14 residues. Per the germline V gene, CDR1 is MNHNY and CDR2 is SVGAGI (reference sequence). V lost 2 bases and J 8 bases, leaving 15 bases between the germline ends. CDR3 coding DNA: TGTGCCAGCAGTTACCGACCCCCCTTTCAGGGCTACACCTTC. This sequence encodes CASSYRPPFQGYTF.

This clonotype was counted at least ten times. The genes are TRBV4-3 and TRBJ1-4; tentative D call: TRBD1 (5 bases). Looked up from germline, CDR1 is LGHNA and CDR2 is YSLEER. The germline V and J ends were trimmed by 1 base and 7 bases, with 13 bases remaining between them. The CDR3 consists of 15 residues. DNA of the CDR3: TGCGCCAGCAGCCAAGTGGGGTCGGGGGGTGAAAAACTGTTTTTT. Translation gives CASSQVGSGGEKLFF.

The genes are TRBV7-2 and TRBJ2-5, with D perhaps being TRBD1 or TRBD2 (5 bases each). The CDR3 has 15 residues. Trimming took 5 bases from V and 5 from J, leaving 18 bases between them. CDR1 and CDR2 from the germline V gene are SGHTA and FQGNSA. The CDR3 coding sequence is TGTGCCAGCAGCCCCGGGACCGCGTACGTGGAGACCCAGTACTTC. This gives the protein CASSPGTAYVETQYF.

There are a few counts of this clonotype. The chain joins TRBV7-8 to TRBJ2-1; 10 bases match TRBD2. The germline V gene encodes CDR1 SGHVS and CDR2 FQNEAQ. V lost 5 bases to trimming and J lost 10 bases; unmatched junction nucleotides: 14. The CDR3 is made up of 16 amino acids. The DNA for the CDR3 is TGTGCCAGCAGCGGAGATGGCCAGCGGGGGGGCTGGGAGCAGTTCTTC. Translation: CASSGDGQRGGWEQFF.

This clonotype was counted many times. This chain joins TRBV28 and TRBJ2-7; TRBD2 is a possible D gene (5 bases). CDR1 and CDR2 from the germline V gene are MDHEN and SYDVKM. Trimming took 0 bases from V and 5 from J, leaving 5 bases between them. CDR3 length: 12 amino acids. The CDR3 spells CASSLWRDEQYF. The CDR3 DNA reads as TGTGCCAGCAGTTTATGGAGGGACGAGCAGTACTTC.

V gene TRBV10-1 combines with J gene TRBJ2-5; a weak D match, TRBD2 (6 bases). V was trimmed by 0 bases and J by 7 bases, leaving 6 bases between them. Germline-derived CDR1 and CDR2 are WNHNN and SYGVQD (reference sequence). The CDR3 sequence is 12 residues long. The CDR3 DNA reads as TGCGCCAGCAGTGAGTCCGGGGGGACCCAGTACTTC. Translation: CASSESGGTQYF.

At least ten counts were recorded for this clonotype. V is TRBV7-9 and J is TRBJ2-7; a weak D match, TRBD1 (5 bases). Germline V gene lookup returns CDR1 SEHNR and CDR2 FQNEAQ (reference sequence). The CDR3 consists of 12 residues. Trimming stripped 5 bases from V and 4 bases from J, with 9 bases between. The CDR3 DNA reads TGTGCCAGCAGCACCCAGGGTTACGAGCAGTACTTC. Translating gives CASSTQGYEQYF.

The rearrangement uses TRBV6-2 or TRBV6-3 and TRBJ1-5; D gene unclear. The V gene lost 4 bases and the J gene lost 1 base, with 8 bases spanning the gap. CDR1 is MNHEY, CDR2 SVGEGT, per germline. This CDR3 has 14 residues. This chain's CDR3 is CASSFIDSNQPQHF. CDR3 nucleotides: TGTGCCAGCAGTTTCATAGACAGCAATCAGCCCCAGCATTTT.

This clonotype was observed a few times. The chain joins TRBV6-1 to TRBJ2-1, with 7 bases matching TRBD1. The V and J ends lost 4 bases and 3 bases, in that order; junction bases with no gene match: 12. CDR3 length equals 17 residues. Germline loops: CDR1 MNHNS, CDR2 SASEGT. The CDR3 region has the DNA TGTGCCAGCAGTGTTGAACTTACAGGGGAAATCTACAATGAGCAGTTCTTC. Protein product: CASSVELTGEIYNEQFF.

This clonotype was detected only a few times. The V gene is TRBV29-1, the J gene TRBJ2-7, with D perhaps TRBD2 (6 bases). The germline CDR1 and CDR2 sequences are SQVTM and ANQGSEA. V dropped 3 bases and J dropped 7 bases, with 10 bases sitting between them. The CDR3 is 11 amino acids. Here the CDR3 DNA reads TGCAGCGTTGAGGATGGAGGGGAGCAGTACTTC. Amino acids: CSVEDGGEQYF.

This clonotype was detected only a few times. V is TRBV4-1 and J is TRBJ1-3, with a weak D call TRBD1 (6 bases). The CDR3 extends over 14 amino acids. CDR1 is MGHRA and CDR2 is YSYEKL in the germline V gene. Trimming stripped 5 bases from V and 3 bases from J, with 11 bases between. DNA for the CDR3: TGCGCCAGCAGCTCACAGGGTTATGGAAACACCATATATTTT. The encoded protein is CASSSQGYGNTIYF.

The chain carries TRBV11-2 and TRBJ2-5, with a possible D match to TRBD1 (6 bases). Germline CDR1 SGHAT, CDR2 FQNNGV. Trimming stripped 1 base from V and 7 bases from J, with 22 bases between. The CDR3 has 17 residues. CDR3 nucleotides: TGTGCCAGCAGCTTAGGTCGGACCCCTGACAGGCAGGGGACCCAGTACTTC. This encodes CASSLGRTPDRQGTQYF.

This clonotype was seen ten or more times. V usage is TRBV4-1 and J usage is TRBJ1-5; D unclear. CDR3 length: 15 amino acids. Trimming took off 0 bases at V and 3 bases at J, with 9 bases between the two ends. The V gene's germline CDR1 is MGHRA and CDR2 YSYEKL. The CDR3: CASSQERQSNQPQHF. The CDR3 DNA sequence: TGCGCCAGCAGCCAAGAGAGGCAGTCCAATCAGCCCCAGCATTTT.

The chain uses TRBV2 and TRBJ1-1; 11 bases match TRBD1. CDR1 SNHLY and CDR2 FYNNEI come from the germline V gene. This CDR3 is built from 13 residues. V trimming: 7 bases; J trimming: 6 bases; junction bases outside the gene matches: 4. CDR3 amino acids: CASNRDRGAEAFF. CDR3 DNA sequence: TGTGCCAGCAACCGGGACAGGGGGGCTGAAGCTTTCTTT. Full variable domain (outside the CDR3, taken from reference TRBV2 and TRBJ1-1): EPEVTQTPSHQVTQMGQEVILRCVPISNHLYFYWYRQILGQKVEFLVSFYNNEISEKSEIFDDQFSVERPDGSNFTLKIRSTKLEDSAMYFCASNRDRGAEAFFGQGTRLTVV.

This clonotype has ten or more counts. The chain is built from TRBV7-9 and TRBJ2-3, with TRBD1 matching 10 bases. The junction had 12 bases not matched to a gene; V was cut back by 4 bases and J by 2 bases. The V gene's germline CDR1 is SEHNR and CDR2 FQNEAQ (reference sequence). The CDR3 has 18 residues. CDR3 in amino acids: CASSSTGGERGHTDTQYF. The CDR3 coding sequence is TGTGCCAGCAGCTCGACAGGGGGCGAACGGGGCCACACAGATACGCAGTATTTT. Combining the CDR3 with reference TRBV7-9 and TRBJ2-3 gives the whole variable domain DTGVSQNPRHKITKRGQNVTFRCDPISEHNRLYWYRQTLGQGPEFLTYFQNEAQLEKSRLLSDRFSAERPKGSFSTLEIQRTEQGDSAMYLCASSSTGGERGHTDTQYFGPGTRLTVL.

The CDR3 bases are TGTGCCAGCAGCCAAGTGGCGGGGGCCTTCACAGATACGCAGTATTTT. Protein: CASSQVAGAFTDTQYF. The gene calls are TRBV14 and TRBJ2-3; possible D gene TRBD2, 7 bases. The germline V gene encodes CDR1 SGHDN and CDR2 FVKESK. This CDR3 has 16 amino acids. V lost 1 base and J 2 bases, leaving 13 bases between the germline ends.